This passage covers 27 T cell receptor beta chains from one sample sequenced in a study of T cells in Graves' hyperthyroidism and ophthalmopathy. Amplification of TCR beta CDR3 regions used RNA as the template. The HTBI primer set drove a first-round RT-PCR of the TCR CDR3. One entry per CDR3 protein, called by TCRdb with MiXCR from the multiplex PCR reads. Among some 620,000 distinct CDR3 sequences, around 15% were seen once, and the ten largest hold over 3.5%. Source material: blood. The receptors stem from a woman in her 30s with Graves' hyperthyroidism.

To note about this clonotype: With a much larger clone just one base away, this may be a read error. The rearrangement joins TRBV7-9 to TRBJ2-3; 7 bases match TRBD2. The CDR3 has 16 amino acids. Germline CDR1 and CDR2: SEHNR and FQNEAQ (reference sequence). As DNA, the CDR3 is TGCGCCAGCAGACAAGCCGGGCTAGCGGACACAGATACGCAGTATTTT. It yields the protein CASRQAGLADTDTQYF.

In its sample, this clonotype was seen a few times. The chain uses TRBV29-1 and TRBJ1-1; D is unresolved. The CDR3 spans 13 residues. V lost 4 bases to trimming and J lost 0 bases, with 9 bases between them. Germline values: CDR1 SQVTM, CDR2 ANQGSEA. The CDR3 protein is CSVGDVMNTEAFF. The CDR3, as DNA: TGCAGCGTTGGCGACGTCATGAACACTGAAGCTTTCTTT. Variable domain in full (rest from reference TRBV29-1 and TRBJ1-1): SAVISQKPSRDICQRGTSLTIQCQVDSQVTMMFWYRQQPGQSLTLIATANQGSEATYESGFVIDKFPISRPNLTFSTLTVSNMSPEDSSIYLCSVGDVMNTEAFFGQGTRLTVV.

V usage is TRBV10-3 and J usage is TRBJ2-1; possible D gene TRBD2, 7 bases. The V gene's germline CDR1 is ENHRY and CDR2 SYGVKD. Trimming removed 4 bases at V and 5 bases at J, with 12 bases between. The CDR3 has 14 residues. CDR3 nucleotides: TGTGCCATCAGTGGGTCGGGGGGCCACAATGAGCAGTTCTTC. Its protein product is CAISGSGGHNEQFF.

This clonotype was detected ten times or more. V usage is TRBV28 and J usage is TRBJ2-7; the D gene is possibly TRBD1 (6 bases). The length of the CDR3 is 15 residues. V lost 6 bases and J 1 base, leaving 16 bases between the germline ends. The germline gives CDR1 MDHEN, CDR2 SYDVKM. CDR3 protein: CASSPGTSDSYEQYF. The DNA of the CDR3 is TGTGCCAGCAGCCCGGGGACATCGGATTCCTACGAGCAGTACTTC.

This clonotype has more than one count but fewer than ten. The genes are TRBV20-1 and TRBJ1-6; D is uncertain. V dropped 0 bases and J dropped 7 bases, with 10 bases sitting between them. The CDR3 totals 14 residues. Germline assignment: CDR1 DFQATT and CDR2 SNEGSKA (reference sequence). The CDR3 DNA reads as TGCAGTGCTAGAGAAGGAGGGAGCAATTCACCCCTCCACTTT. This gives the protein CSAREGGSNSPLHF.

The chain combines TRBV9 with TRBJ1-3; no reliable D call. The CDR3 has 12 residues. Germline V gives CDR1 SGDLS, CDR2 YYNGEE. The V end was cut by 3 bases, the J end by 4 bases, with 5 bases between. The chain's CDR3 is CASSEQGNTIYF. The CDR3 region has the DNA TGTGCCAGCAGCGAACAGGGAAACACCATATATTTT. The variable domain in full, with the rest retrieved from reference TRBV9 and TRBJ1-3, is DSGVTQTPKHLITATGQRVTLRCSPRSGDLSVYWYQQSLDQGLQFLIQYYNGEERAKGNILERFSAQQFPDLHSELNLSSLELGDSALYFCASSEQGNTIYFGEGSWLTVV.

The chain employs TRBV9 and TRBJ2-1, with a weak D call TRBD2 (6 bases). The CDR3 runs 15 residues. The germline V gene has CDR1 SGDLS and CDR2 YYNGEE. Trimming removed 2 bases from V and 3 bases from J, with 12 bases in between. In DNA, the CDR3 is TGTGCCAGCAGCGTTTCGGGAGTTCACTACAATGAGCAGTTCTTC. Amino acids: CASSVSGVHYNEQFF.

The chain carries TRBV7-9 and TRBJ1-1, with TRBD1 matching over 8 bases. From germline, CDR1 is SEHNR and CDR2 FQNEAQ (reference sequence). V trimming: 5 bases; J trimming: 1 base; junction bases outside the gene matches: 6. This CDR3 contains 15 residues. This CDR3 is CASSGETGANTEAFF. CDR3 in DNA: TGTGCCAGCAGCGGAGAGACAGGGGCGAACACTGAAGCTTTCTTT.

This clonotype was counted only a few times. A much larger clone differs by one base, so this may be a read error. The chain combines TRBV28 with TRBJ1-2; 7 positions match TRBD1. The CDR3 has 14 amino acids. CDR1 and CDR2 (germline): MDHEN, SYDVKM. The CDR3 loop reads CASSLLNRGHGCTF. The DNA of the CDR3 is TGTGCCAGCAGCTTACTCAACAGGGGACATGGCTGCACCTTC.

The J gene is TRBJ2-7, the V gene TRBV18, with 10 bases aligning to TRBD1. Trimming took 6 bases from V and 2 from J; bases not matched to a gene: 4. This CDR3 spans 14 amino acids. Germline V gene data show CDR1 as KGHSH and CDR2 as LQKENI. For the CDR3, the DNA is TGTGCCAGCTCCGGTGGGACAGGGGCCTACGAGCAGTACTTC. Translated, it gives CASSGGTGAYEQYF.

The chain couples TRBV19 to TRBJ2-1; D gene unclear. Germline loops: CDR1 LNHDA, CDR2 SQIVND (reference sequence). V lost 3 bases and J 7 bases, leaving 10 bases between the germline ends. CDR3 size: 13 residues. This CDR3 is CASSILGFNEQFF. The CDR3 bases are TGTGCCAGTAGTATTTTGGGGTTTAATGAGCAGTTCTTC.

This chain connects TRBV28 to TRBJ1-5; D is perhaps TRBD1 (5 bases). Germline assignment: CDR1 MDHEN and CDR2 SYDVKM. Trimming cost V 4 bases and J 1 base, with 8 bases left between them. This CDR3 contains 14 residues. CDR3 sequence reads: CASSSRQSNQPQHF. CDR3 sequence (DNA): TGTGCCAGCAGTTCCAGACAGAGCAATCAGCCCCAGCATTTT.

This rearrangement joins TRBV6-1 to TRBJ1-1, with D possibly being TRBD1 (5 bases). CDR3 size: 15 residues. V was trimmed by 1 base and J by 0 bases, leaving 9 bases between them. The germline CDR1 and CDR2 sequences are MNHNS and SASEGT. CDR3 residues: CASSEDHRLNTEAFF. The CDR3 region has the DNA TGTGCCAGCAGTGAAGATCACAGGCTGAACACTGAAGCTTTCTTT.

This clonotype was recorded a few times. The chain is built from TRBV6-1 and TRBJ2-7; 9 nucleotides match TRBD1. V shed 5 bases, J shed 6 bases, and the junction held 8 bases outside the gene matches. From germline, CDR1 is MNHNS and CDR2 SASEGT. The CDR3 runs to 14 residues. CDR3 in amino acids: CASSPGTGLFEQYF. CDR3 DNA sequence: TGTGCCAGCAGTCCCGGGACAGGGCTATTCGAGCAGTACTTC.

This clonotype occurred a few times. The rearrangement uses TRBV24-1 and TRBJ2-2, with TRBD2 matching over 8 bases. V gave up 5 bases and J gave up 4 bases; unmatched junction bases: 11. This CDR3 region has 17 residues. CDR1 is KGHDR, CDR2 SFDVKD, per germline. The DNA of the CDR3 is TGTGCCACCAGTGGTGAGCTAGCGGGCCTTGTCACCGGGGAGCTGTTTTTT. Its translation: CATSGELAGLVTGELFF.

The sample holds many counts of this clonotype. The CDR3 coding sequence is TGTGCCAGCAGCCTTCAGACACGGTCAAAAGCTTTCTTT. It yields the protein CASSLQTRSKAFF. This chain connects TRBV3-1 to TRBJ1-1; D is uncertain. The CDR3 totals 13 residues. Germline V gene sequence: CDR1 LGHDT, CDR2 YNNKEL (reference sequence). Trimming pared 4 bases from V and 9 bases from J, leaving 15 bases between.

This clonotype was recorded at least ten times. The chain has TRBV2 and TRBJ1-3; no reliable D call. This CDR3 has 13 residues. The V gene lost 7 bases and the J gene lost 8 bases, with 15 bases spanning the gap. Germline V lookup: CDR1 SNHLY, CDR2 FYNNEI. CDR3 protein: CASKGGEVYTIYF. CDR3 nucleotide sequence: TGTGCCAGCAAGGGCGGAGAGGTATACACCATATATTTT.

The chain employs TRBV6-1 and TRBJ2-2; D uncertain. Germline CDR1 reads MNHNS; CDR2 reads SASEGT. Trimming took 5 bases from V and 6 from J, leaving 13 bases between them. The CDR3 loop spans 14 amino acids. The chain's CDR3 is CASSLQGSAGELFF. CDR3 DNA sequence: TGTGCCAGCAGTCTACAAGGGTCGGCCGGGGAGCTGTTTTTT.

On this clonotype itself: A much larger clone differs by one base, so this may be a read error. This chain uses TRBV29-1 with TRBJ2-5; D is uncertain. CDR3 length: 13 amino acids. CDR1 is SQVTM and CDR2 is ANQGSEA in the germline V gene. CDR3 loop: CSVELRLRETRYF. The CDR3 nucleotides are TGCAGCGTTGAGTTGCGGCTTCGAGAGACCCGGTACTTC.

Points on this clonotype: The DNA is omitted, as the CDR3 cannot be located on it reliably, and the CDR3 follows TCRdb's listing. The chain joins TRBV5-1 to TRBJ2-7; no check of the table's D call, TRBD1, against the DNA was made. Germline V CDR1 and CDR2: SGHRS, YFSETQ. The CDR3 comprises 15 residues, both ends counted. CDR3 amino acids: CASSVGTGISYEQHF.

J is TRBJ2-7 and V is TRBV28; D not resolved. The ends were cut back, 4 bases at V and 4 bases at J, with 8 bases in the middle. Germline CDR1 is MDHEN and CDR2 is SYDVKM. The CDR3 totals 12 residues. The CDR3 sequence is CASSSPEYEQYF. In nucleotides, the CDR3 is TGTGCCAGCAGTTCTCCCGAGTACGAGCAGTACTTC.

The CDR3 region is CASSPSQIQGIYEQYF. In nucleotides, the CDR3 is TGTGCCAGCAGCCCAAGTCAAATACAGGGGATCTACGAGCAGTACTTC. V usage is TRBV3-1 and J usage is TRBJ2-7, with TRBD1 matching over 7 bases. This CDR3 is built from 16 residues. The germline gives CDR1 LGHDT, CDR2 YNNKEL (reference sequence). Unmatched junction bases numbered 12, after V lost 4 bases and J lost 3 bases.

This clonotype occurred a few times. V and J are TRBV13 and TRBJ1-5; D is possibly TRBD1 (5 bases). The CDR3 contains 14 residues. Trimming shortened V by 5 bases and J by 2 bases, and 10 bases separated the two germline ends. Per the germline V gene, CDR1 is PRHDT and CDR2 is FYEKMQ (reference sequence). CDR3 region: CASSRGVGNQPQHF. CDR3 in DNA: TGTGCCAGCAGCCGAGGGGTGGGCAATCAGCCCCAGCATTTT.

Comments on this clonotype: One junction end disagrees with the germline gene, perhaps due to a read error. V usage is TRBV27 and J usage is TRBJ2-1; 9 positions agree with TRBD2. The germline V gene has CDR1 MNHEY and CDR2 SMNVEV (reference sequence). The length of the CDR3 is 14 residues. For the CDR3, the DNA is TGTGCCAGCAGTTTTGGACTAGCGAGAAATGAGCGGTTCTTC. It is translated as CASSFGLARNERFF.

This clonotype has a handful of counts. The CDR3 spells CASRGQGLATNEKLFF. The CDR3 DNA sequence: TGTGCCAGCAGGGGACAGGGGCTAGCAACTAATGAAAAACTGTTTTTT. This sequence joins TRBV28 and TRBJ1-4; 10 nucleotides align to TRBD1. CDR1 and CDR2 from the germline V gene are MDHEN and SYDVKM. J was trimmed by 0 bases and V by 6 bases; bases with no gene match: 4. The CDR3 spans 16 residues.

Comment on this clonotype: The germline gene is not matched at one end of the junction; a read error may be the cause. The CDR3 reads CAISEPGASPYEQYF. The CDR3 DNA follows: TGTGCCATCAGTGAGCCAGGGGCCTCCCCCTACGAGCAGTACTTC. The V and J genes are TRBV27 and TRBJ2-7; perhaps TRBD1 as D (6 bases). Germline lookup yields CDR1 MNHEY and CDR2 SMNVEV (reference sequence). The CDR3 is made up of 15 amino acids.

V usage is TRBV10-3 and J usage is TRBJ2-1; tentative D call: TRBD2 (5 bases). V shed 0 bases and J shed 6 bases, with 9 bases lying between them. The CDR3 is 14 residues long. Germline loops: CDR1 ENHRY, CDR2 SYGVKD. The CDR3 sequence: CAISESGGFNEQFF. The CDR3 nucleotides are TGTGCCATCAGTGAGTCTGGAGGTTTCAATGAGCAGTTCTTC.